This is a list of T cell receptor beta chains from one sample in a study of blood T cell repertoires in COVID-19. TCRdb's table, derived via immunoSEQ multiplex PCR, lists solely in-frame clones and lacks some. The table has under 150,000 clones, roughly 83% seen once. Sequenced input: PBMCs or T cells enriched from blood (not recorded which). The receptors were sampled from a man aged 40-49 years with acute COVID-19. CDR3s include the opening cysteine and the closing phenylalanine or tryptophan. D genes are given only for firm matches. Size is omitted from some rows. Given values are once, few, many or a class for expanded clones.

V: TRBV5-4; D: .; size: .; J: TRBJ2-5; CDR3: CASSLGGGPGETQYF; DNA: TGTGCCAGCAGCTTGGGGGGGGGCCCCGGGGAGACCCAGTACTTC
V: TRBV6-6; D: TRBD1; size: .; J: TRBJ1-6; CDR3: CASWRQGDSPLHF; DNA: TGTGCCAGCTGGCGACAGGGTGATTCACCCCTCCACTTT
V: TRBV18; D: .; size: .; J: TRBJ1-3; CDR3: CASSSDTSSGNTIYF; DNA: TGTGCCAGCTCCTCGGACACCAGCTCTGGAAACACCATATATTTT
V: TRBV7-2; D: TRBD1; size: few; J: TRBJ1-2; CDR3: CASRLQGVAGYTF; DNA: TGTGCCAGCAGACTCCAGGGGGTTGCCGGCTACACCTTC
V: TRBV9; D: .; size: .; J: TRBJ2-7; CDR3: CASSVDSSYEQYF; DNA: TGTGCCAGCAGCGTCGACAGCTCCTACGAGCAGTACTTC
V: TRBV7-8; D: .; size: few; J: TRBJ1-1; CDR3: CASSSPRGNTEAFF; DNA: TGTGCCAGCAGCTCCCCTCGAGGGAACACTGAAGCTTTCTTT
V: TRBV19; D: .; size: .; J: TRBJ2-7; CDR3: CASSPRRGKTYEQYF; DNA: TGTGCCAGTAGTCCTCGAAGGGGGAAAACCTACGAGCAGTACTTC
V: TRBV7-9; D: TRBD2; size: .; J: TRBJ2-7; CDR3: CASSRTSSYEQYF; DNA: TGTGCCAGCAGCCGGACTAGTTCCTACGAGCAGTACTTC
V: TRBV6-6; D: .; size: .; J: TRBJ2-3; CDR3: CASSYPERPDTQYF; DNA: TGTGCCAGCAGTTACCCGGAGCGGCCAGATACGCAGTATTTT
V: TRBV10-3; D: TRBD2; size: .; J: TRBJ2-7; CDR3: CAISASGTSGSYEQYF; DNA: TGTGCCATCAGTGCATCCGGGACTAGCGGCTCCTACGAGCAGTACTTC
V: TRBV7-8; D: TRBD2; size: .; J: TRBJ2-1; CDR3: CASSLSGERGYNEQFF; DNA: TGTGCCAGCAGCTTATCCGGAGAGCGGGGCTACAATGAGCAGTTCTTC
V: TRBV4-1; D: TRBD2; size: .; J: TRBJ2-5; CDR3: CASSLILAGVGETQYF; DNA: TGCGCCAGCAGCCTTATCCTAGCGGGAGTTGGGGAGACCCAGTACTTC
V: TRBV15; D: TRBD1; size: .; J: TRBJ2-1; CDR3: CATSRATGGYEQFF; DNA: TGTGCCACCAGCAGAGCGACAGGGGGGTATGAGCAGTTCTTC